This T cell receptor beta chain was captured in a study of T cell responses to AZD1222 COVID-19 vaccine. Study conclusions and caveats: It should be noted that donors were predominantly white British and more often female, and clonal diversity was possibly underestimated. Repertoire sampling was restricted to post-peak T cell response timepoints. Spike-wide coverage was observed for vaccine-associated CD4 TCRs, with dominant responses at 160-218 and 743-854.

Of note for this clone: Its antigen is unidentified.

V lost 1 base and J lost 3, with 7 bases in between. The CDR3 covers 13 residues. Method: immunoSEQ multiplex PCR; TCRdb's copy keeps in-frame clones and lacks some. The table lists about 120,000 clones, 75% to 90% of them singletons. The sample was peripheral blood, taken 28 days after the second AZD1222 dose. The chain uses TRBV12-3 or TRBV12-4 and TRBJ2-7; D might be TRBD1 (5 bases). The sequence was collected from an adult who received the AZD1222 COVID-19 vaccine. The CDR3 loop is CASSLVGVYEQYF. Here the CDR3 DNA reads TGTGCCAGCAGTTTAGTAGGGGTCTACGAGCAGTACTTC.